Shown below are 6 T cell receptor beta chains from a single sample sequenced in a study of CD8 T cell repertoires and HIV-1 epitope variants. The protocol was immunoSEQ multiplex PCR, while the TCRdb copy is restricted to in-frame clones and leaves out a portion. The sample includes 90,000 or so clones, roughly four fifths of them seen just once. Sequencing was performed on uncultured baseline CD8+ T cells from peripheral blood mononuclear cells (PBMCs). Source of these receptors: a male donor with HIV.

The V call is TRBV18, the J call TRBJ2-2; D not certain. Trimming cost V 3 bases and J 1 base, with 3 bases left between them. Per germline, CDR1 KGHSH and CDR2 LQKENI. This CDR3 is built from 13 residues. The DNA for the CDR3 is TGTGCCAGCTCACCGGGGAACACCGGGGAGCTGTTTTTT. Translated, it gives CASSPGNTGELFF.

This clone was picked up many times. This rearrangement joins TRBV28 to TRBJ2-2; D unresolved. Germline-derived CDR1 and CDR2 are MDHEN and SYDVKM. This CDR3 comprises 15 residues. The V gene lost 7 bases and the J gene lost 4 bases, with 16 bases spanning the gap. The CDR3 DNA is TGTGCCAGCACCCCCATCCGGGCCTCCACCGGGGAGCTGTTTTTT. Protein sequence: CASTPIRASTGELFF.

The chain has TRBV29-1 and TRBJ2-5, with 10 bases that match TRBD1. The CDR3 consists of 14 residues. Germline CDR1 SQVTM, CDR2 ANQGSEA. V lost 4 bases, J lost 4 bases, and 6 bases stayed unmatched. The CDR3 DNA sequence: TGCAGCGTTGTGGGACAGGGGAGAGGAGAGACCCAGTACTTC. This encodes CSVVGQGRGETQYF.

This clone was seen a few times. Here the CDR3 reads CASSHGTSGRHPSYEQYF. CDR3 sequence (DNA): TGCGCCAGCAGCCATGGGACTAGCGGGAGGCACCCCTCCTACGAGCAGTACTTC. The chain couples TRBV4-1 to TRBJ2-7, with 15 bases that match TRBD2. Germline assignment: CDR1 MGHRA and CDR2 YSYEKL. Unmatched junction bases numbered 6, after V lost 3 bases and J lost 0 bases. The CDR3 extends over 18 amino acids.

This chain uses TRBV4-3 with TRBJ2-3; 12 bases are shared with TRBD2. CDR1 and CDR2 (germline): LGHNA, YSLEER. The V and J ends lost 0 bases and 5 bases, in that order; junction bases with no gene match: 6. This CDR3 region has 17 residues. As DNA, the CDR3 is TGCGCCAGCAGCCAAGACCCCCCTAGCGGGGGGGTAGATACGCAGTATTTT. This sequence encodes CASSQDPPSGGVDTQYF.

This clone was seen a single time. The rearrangement joins TRBV5-1 to TRBJ2-3; D gene ambiguous. Germline V gives CDR1 SGHRS, CDR2 YFSETQ. The CDR3 covers 13 residues. With 2 bases removed from V and 4 bases from J, the gap between germline ends came to 8 bases. The CDR3 DNA reads as TGCGCCAGCAGCTTAGGCAGCCCAGATACGCAGTATTTT. Protein product: CASSLGSPDTQYF.